One sample yielded the 10 T cell receptor beta chains listed below, sequenced in a study of cytomegalovirus exposure and HLA in healthy donors. The primer mix had 60 Vbeta and 13 Jbeta primers. TCRdb's copy holds only in-frame clones and misses some; the assay was immunoSEQ multiplex PCR. This sample has 130,000 to 150,000 clones, with around 76% found just once. Sequenced input: PBMCs. The receptors shown here come from a man in his late teens or twenties in good health and CMV-seronegative.

The chain joins TRBV10-2 to TRBJ2-7, with D possibly being TRBD1 (5 bases). The CDR3 is 14 residues long. CDR1 WSHSY and CDR2 SAAADI come from the germline V gene. V was cut by 1 base and J by 4 bases, with 11 bases left in between. CDR3 in amino acids: CASSELGRVYEQYF. CDR3 nucleotides: TGCGCCAGCAGTGAGTTGGGGCGCGTTTACGAGCAGTACTTC.

V usage is TRBV13 and J usage is TRBJ2-7, with 7 bases fitting TRBD2. After removal of 4 bases from V and 7 bases from J, the junction contained 7 bases not matched to a gene. Germline values: CDR1 PRHDT, CDR2 FYEKMQ (reference sequence). CDR3 length: 13 amino acids. CDR3 amino acids: CASSSGTKGEQYF. The CDR3 coding sequence is TGTGCCAGCAGCTCCGGGACTAAGGGGGAGCAGTACTTC.

The chain couples TRBV5-1 to TRBJ2-7; 11 bases are shared with TRBD2. Germline V gene sequence: CDR1 SGHRS, CDR2 YFSETQ. The V segment lost 8 bases and the J segment 7 bases; nucleotides outside the gene matches: 8. The CDR3 has 13 amino acids. In nucleotides, the CDR3 is TGCGCCAGTAGCGGGGGGGCCGGAGGAGAGCAGTACTTC. Translation gives CASSGGAGGEQYF. The full variable domain, rest sourced from reference TRBV5-1 and TRBJ2-7, is KAGVTQTPRYLIKTRGQQVTLSCSPISGHRSVSWYQQTPGQGLQFLFEYFSETQRNKGNFPGRFSGRQFSNSRSEMNVSTLELGDSALYLCASSGGAGGEQYFGPGTRLTVT.

The chain has TRBV9 and TRBJ2-2, with D perhaps TRBD1 (6 bases). The germline V gene has CDR1 SGDLS and CDR2 YYNGEE. The V end lost 3 bases, the J end lost 1 base, and 7 bases lay between the germline ends. This CDR3 spans 14 amino acids. For the CDR3, the DNA is TGTGCCAGCAGCGAGGGACAGAACACCGGGGAGCTGTTTTTT. Translated, it gives CASSEGQNTGELFF.

The rearrangement joins TRBV7-9 to TRBJ1-1, with D possibly matching TRBD1 (5 bases). This CDR3 has 13 amino acids. Germline V gene data show CDR1 as SEHNR and CDR2 as FQNEAQ (reference sequence). DNA for the CDR3: TGTGCAGGGCAGGGAGGTCTAACGGTGGAAGCTTTCTTT. Amino acid sequence: CAGQGGLTVEAFF.

J is TRBJ2-5 and V is TRBV2, with TRBD1 as a possible D gene (5 bases). This CDR3 has 14 residues. Germline CDR1 and CDR2: SNHLY and FYNNEI. Trimming left V 4 bases short and J 2 bases short, with 11 bases between. CDR3 coding DNA: TGTGCCAGCAGTGTCGGACACTTACAAGAGACCCAGTACTTC. Translation: CASSVGHLQETQYF.

This chain uses TRBV11-3 with TRBJ2-7; 7 nucleotides align to TRBD1. J was trimmed by 1 base and V by 5 bases; bases with no gene match: 8. The CDR3 contains 15 residues. Germline CDR1 reads SGHNT; CDR2 reads YENEEA. The CDR3 DNA follows: TGTGCCAGCAGCACCGGGACAGTTAGTTCCTACGAGCAGTACTTC. This translates into CASSTGTVSSYEQYF.

This clone appeared a few times. The chain recombines TRBV30 with TRBJ2-1, with TRBD2 matching 8 bases. The CDR3 covers 15 residues. Germline assignment: CDR1 GTSNPN and CDR2 SVGIG (reference sequence). V dropped 4 bases and J dropped 8; count of bases not matched to a gene: 13. The CDR3 is CAWIREGGPSDEQFF. The CDR3 coding sequence is TGTGCCTGGATCCGGGAGGGGGGGCCGTCGGATGAGCAGTTCTTC.

The chain links TRBV2 to TRBJ1-5; possibly TRBD1 for D (6 bases). Trimming stripped 4 bases from V and 5 bases from J, with 12 bases between. In germline, CDR1 is SNHLY, CDR2 FYNNEI. CDR3 size: 14 residues. The CDR3 DNA is TGTGCCAGCAGTGTTGGGGGGGGCCATCAGCCCCAGCATTTT. It yields the protein CASSVGGGHQPQHF. The full variable domain, in which reference TRBV2 and TRBJ1-5 provide the parts outside the CDR3, is EPEVTQTPSHQVTQMGQEVILRCVPISNHLYFYWYRQILGQKVEFLVSFYNNEISEKSEIFDDQFSVERPDGSNFTLKIRSTKLEDSAMYFCASSVGGGHQPQHFGDGTRLSIL.

This chain uses TRBV5-8 with TRBJ2-5, with 10 nucleotides matching TRBD2. Germline-derived CDR1 and CDR2 are SGHTS and YDEGEE. V shed 1 base, J shed 5 bases, and the junction held 8 bases outside the gene matches. This CDR3 is built from 16 residues. Here the CDR3 reads CASSLFQRGGGETQYF. The CDR3 DNA sequence: TGTGCCAGCAGCTTGTTTCAGCGGGGGGGCGGGGAGACCCAGTACTTC. The variable domain in full, completed from reference TRBV5-8 and TRBJ2-5, reads EAGVTQSPTHLIKTRGQQATLRCSPISGHTSVYWYQQALGLGLQFLLWYDEGEERNRGNFPPRFSGRQFPNYSSELNVNALELEDSALYLCASSLFQRGGGETQYFGPGTRLLVL.